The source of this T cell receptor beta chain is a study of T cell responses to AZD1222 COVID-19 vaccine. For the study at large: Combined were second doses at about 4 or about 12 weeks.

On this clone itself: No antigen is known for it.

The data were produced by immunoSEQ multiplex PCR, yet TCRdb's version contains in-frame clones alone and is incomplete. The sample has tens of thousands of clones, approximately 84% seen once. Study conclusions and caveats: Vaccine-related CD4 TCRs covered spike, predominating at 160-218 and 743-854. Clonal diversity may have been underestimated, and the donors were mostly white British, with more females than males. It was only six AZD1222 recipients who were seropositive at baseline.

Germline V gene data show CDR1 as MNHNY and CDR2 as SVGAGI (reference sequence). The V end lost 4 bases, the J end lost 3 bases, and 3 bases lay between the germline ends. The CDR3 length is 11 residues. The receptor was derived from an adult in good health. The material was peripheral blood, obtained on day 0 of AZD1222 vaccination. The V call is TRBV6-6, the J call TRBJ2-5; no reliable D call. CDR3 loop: CASSSEETQYF. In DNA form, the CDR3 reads TGTGCCAGCAGTTCCGAAGAGACCCAGTACTTC.